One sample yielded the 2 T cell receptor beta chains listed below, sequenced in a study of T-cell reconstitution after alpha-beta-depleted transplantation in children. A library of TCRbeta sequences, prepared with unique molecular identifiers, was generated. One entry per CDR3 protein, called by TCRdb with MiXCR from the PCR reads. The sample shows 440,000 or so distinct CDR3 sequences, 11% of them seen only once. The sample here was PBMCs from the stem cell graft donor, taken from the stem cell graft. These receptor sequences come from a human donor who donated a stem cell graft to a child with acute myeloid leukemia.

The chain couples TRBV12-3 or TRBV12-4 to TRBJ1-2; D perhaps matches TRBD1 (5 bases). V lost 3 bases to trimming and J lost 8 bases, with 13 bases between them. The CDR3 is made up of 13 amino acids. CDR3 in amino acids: CASSLSQARGYTF. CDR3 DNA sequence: TGTGCCAGCAGTTTGTCACAGGCTAGAGGCTACACCTTC.

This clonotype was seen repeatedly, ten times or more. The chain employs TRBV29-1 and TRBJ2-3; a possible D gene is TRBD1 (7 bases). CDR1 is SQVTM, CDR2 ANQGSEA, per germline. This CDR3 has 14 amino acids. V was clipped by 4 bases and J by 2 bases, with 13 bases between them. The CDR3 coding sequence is TGCAGCGTTGGGGGGGACAGATACACAGATACGCAGTATTTT. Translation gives CSVGGDRYTDTQYF.